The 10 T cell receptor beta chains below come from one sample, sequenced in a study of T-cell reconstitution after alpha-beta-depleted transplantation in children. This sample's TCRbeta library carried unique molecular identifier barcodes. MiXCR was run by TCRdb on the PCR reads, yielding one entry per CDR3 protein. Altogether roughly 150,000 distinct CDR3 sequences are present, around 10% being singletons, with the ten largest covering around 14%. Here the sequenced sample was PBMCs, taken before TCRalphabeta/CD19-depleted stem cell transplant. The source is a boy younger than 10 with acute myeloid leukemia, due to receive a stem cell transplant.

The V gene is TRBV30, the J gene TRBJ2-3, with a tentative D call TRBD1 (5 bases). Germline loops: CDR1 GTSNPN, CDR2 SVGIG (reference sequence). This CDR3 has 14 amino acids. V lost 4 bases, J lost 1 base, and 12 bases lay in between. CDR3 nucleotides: TGTGCCTGGAATTGGGGCGGTGGCACAGATACGCAGTATTTT. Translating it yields CAWNWGGGTDTQYF.

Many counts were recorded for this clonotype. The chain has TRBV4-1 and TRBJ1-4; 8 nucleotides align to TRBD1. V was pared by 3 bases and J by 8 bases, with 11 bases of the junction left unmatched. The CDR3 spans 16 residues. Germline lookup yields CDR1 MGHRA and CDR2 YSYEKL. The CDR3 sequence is CASSQRGQGVDEKLFF. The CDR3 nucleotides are TGCGCCAGCAGCCAGAGAGGACAGGGAGTAGACGAAAAACTGTTTTTT.

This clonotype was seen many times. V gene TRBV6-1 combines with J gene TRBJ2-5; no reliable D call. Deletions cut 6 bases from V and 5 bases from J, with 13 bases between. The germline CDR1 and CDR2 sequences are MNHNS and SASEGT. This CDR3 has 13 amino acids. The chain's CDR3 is CASSPRSRETQYF. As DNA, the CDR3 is TGTGCCAGCAGCCCTAGGTCCAGGGAGACCCAGTACTTC.

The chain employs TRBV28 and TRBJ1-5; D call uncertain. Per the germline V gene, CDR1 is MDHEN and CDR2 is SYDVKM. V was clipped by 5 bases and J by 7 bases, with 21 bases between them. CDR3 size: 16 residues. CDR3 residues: CASSQRSLSSAQPQHF. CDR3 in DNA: TGTGCCAGCAGTCAAAGGTCCCTATCCAGCGCCCAGCCCCAGCATTTT.

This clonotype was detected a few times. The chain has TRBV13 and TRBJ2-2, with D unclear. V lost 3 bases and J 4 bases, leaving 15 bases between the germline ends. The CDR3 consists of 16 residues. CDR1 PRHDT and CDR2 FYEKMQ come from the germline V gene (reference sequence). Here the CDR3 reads CASSLAELWGTGELFF. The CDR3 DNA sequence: TGTGCCAGCAGCTTGGCCGAGTTATGGGGCACCGGGGAGCTGTTTTTT. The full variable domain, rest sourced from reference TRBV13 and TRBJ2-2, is AAGVIQSPRHLIKEKRETATLKCYPIPRHDTVYWYQQGPGQDPQFLISFYEKMQSDKGSIPDRFSAQQFSDYHSELNMSSLELGDSALYFCASSLAELWGTGELFFGEGSRLTVL.

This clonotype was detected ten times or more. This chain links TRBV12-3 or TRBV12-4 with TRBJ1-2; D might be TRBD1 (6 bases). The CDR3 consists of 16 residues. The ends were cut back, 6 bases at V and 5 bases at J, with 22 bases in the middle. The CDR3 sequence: CASRLQGLLEGYGYTF. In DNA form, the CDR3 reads TGTGCCAGCAGATTACAGGGATTACTGGAAGGATATGGCTACACCTTC.

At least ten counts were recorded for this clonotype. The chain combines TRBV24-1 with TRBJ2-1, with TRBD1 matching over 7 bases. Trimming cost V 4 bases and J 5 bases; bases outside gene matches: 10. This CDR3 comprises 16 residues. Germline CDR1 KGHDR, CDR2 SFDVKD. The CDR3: CATSDPETGRHNEQFF. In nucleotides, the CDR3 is TGTGCCACCAGTGACCCCGAGACAGGGCGCCACAATGAGCAGTTCTTC.

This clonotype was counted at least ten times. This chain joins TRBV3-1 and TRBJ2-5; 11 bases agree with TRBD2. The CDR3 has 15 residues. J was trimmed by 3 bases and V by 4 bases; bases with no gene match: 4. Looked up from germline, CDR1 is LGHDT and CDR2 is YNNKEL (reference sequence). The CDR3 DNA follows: TGTGCCAGCAGCCTCACGGGACTAGCGGAAGAGACCCAGTACTTC. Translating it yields CASSLTGLAEETQYF.

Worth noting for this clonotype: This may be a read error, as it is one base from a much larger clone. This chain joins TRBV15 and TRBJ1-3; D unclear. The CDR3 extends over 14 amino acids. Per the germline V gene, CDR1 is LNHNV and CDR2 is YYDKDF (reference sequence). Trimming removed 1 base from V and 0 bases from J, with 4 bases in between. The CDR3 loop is CATSRGNSGNTIYF. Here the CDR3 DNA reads TGTGCCACCAGCAGAGGTAACTCTGGAAACACCATATATTTT.

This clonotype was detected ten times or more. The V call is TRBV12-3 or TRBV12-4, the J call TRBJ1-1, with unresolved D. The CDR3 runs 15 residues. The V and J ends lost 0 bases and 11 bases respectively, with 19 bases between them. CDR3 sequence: CASSLARGFLGEAFF. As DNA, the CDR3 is TGTGCCAGCAGTTTAGCGCGGGGTTTTTTGGGTGAGGCTTTCTTT.